Below, 11 T cell receptor beta chains from the same sample are listed, as sequenced in a study of T cell clonality in common variable immunodeficiency. The protocol was immunoSEQ multiplex PCR, while the TCRdb copy is restricted to in-frame clones and leaves out a portion. The profile covers approximately 45,000 clones, none occurring a single time. The material sequenced was peripheral blood mononuclear cells. The receptors shown here come from a person aged 18 to 70 in good health.

This clone was seen many times. The read terminates 3 residues ahead of where the CDR3 ends, so the germline J gene completes it. The rearrangement links TRBV27 to TRBJ1-2, with D possibly being TRBD1 (5 bases). The V end lost 5 bases, the J end lost 0 bases, and 16 bases lay between the germline ends. This CDR3 contains 16 residues. CDR1 is MNHEY and CDR2 is SMNVEV in the germline V gene (reference sequence). CDR3 loop: CASSEGQGRANYGYTF. Incomplete CDR3 DNA: TGTGCCAGCAGTGAGGGGCAGGGCAGAGCTAACTATGGC.

Points on this clone: The read ends 3 residues shy of where the CDR3 ends; the end is completed using the germline J gene. The gene calls are TRBV20-1 and TRBJ2-7; tentatively, D is TRBD1 (6 bases). Germline values: CDR1 DFQATT, CDR2 SNEGSKA (reference sequence). Trimming removed 4 bases from V and 5 bases from J, with 15 bases in between. This CDR3 has 13 amino acids. The CDR3 is CSAILGTINEQYF. The sequenced part of the CDR3 DNA is TGCAGTGCTATCCTCGGGACAATCAACGAG.

A remark on this clone: Coverage ceases 3 residues before the CDR3 finishes, and the germline J gene fills in the end. The chain links TRBV13 to TRBJ2-2; D is possibly TRBD1 (5 bases). This CDR3 has 15 amino acids. The germline V gene has CDR1 PRHDT and CDR2 FYEKMQ (reference sequence). The sequenced CDR3 bases are TGTGCCAGCAGCCTCGCGACAGCAACTAATGAAAAG. Translating gives CASSLATATNEK. The entire CDR3 protein is CASSLATATNEKLFF. Full variable domain (remainder filled in from reference TRBV13 and TRBJ2-2): AAGVIQSPRHLIKEKRETATLKCYPIPRHDTVYWYQQGPGQDPQFLISFYEKMQSDKGSIPDRFSAQQFSDYHSELNMSSLELGDSALYFCASSLATATNEKLFFGEGSRLTVL.

This clone was seen a few times. A read error may produce the germline difference seen at one junction end. The read ends 3 residues before the CDR3 terminus; that terminus is restored from the germline J gene. The identical CDR3 is also encoded by other nucleotide sequences in the sample. This chain uses TRBV20-1 with TRBJ2-3, with D possibly being TRBD1 (6 bases). The CDR3 extends over 15 amino acids. Germline V lookup: CDR1 DFQATT, CDR2 SNEGSKA (reference sequence). The sequenced CDR3 bases are TGTAGTGCTATCTGGGGGCCCACTAGCACAGATACG. Translated: CSAIWGPTSTDT. The whole CDR3 sequence is CSAIWGPTSTDTQYF.

This clone was seen at least ten times. The DNA ends 3 residues before the CDR3 does, and the rest of the CDR3 is filled in from the germline J gene. V is TRBV7-9 and J is TRBJ2-7; TRBD1 or TRBD2 may be the D gene (6 bases each). From germline, CDR1 is SEHNR and CDR2 FQNEAQ (reference sequence). V was shortened by 5 bases and J by 0 bases, with 11 bases between the two germline ends. The CDR3 is made up of 14 amino acids. CDR3 bases read: TGTGCCAGCAGCCGCGGGACAAACTCCTACGAG. Protein product: CASSRGTNSYE. The CDR3 in its entirety is CASSRGTNSYEQYF.

This clone appeared many times. The DNA ends 3 residues before the CDR3 does, and the rest of the CDR3 is filled in from the germline J gene. This rearrangement joins TRBV5-1 to TRBJ1-6, with 7 nucleotides matching TRBD1. Germline V lookup: CDR1 SGHRS, CDR2 YFSETQ. This CDR3 comprises 18 residues. V was pared by 2 bases and J by 0 bases, with 8 bases of the junction left unmatched. CDR3 loop: CASSFGGGPSSYNSPLHF. The CDR3 DNA, read in part, is TGCGCCAGCAGCTTCGGAGGGGGCCCGAGCTCCTATAATTCACCC.

This clone was counted ten times or more. The CDR3 end lies 3 residues beyond the end of the read and is filled in from the germline J gene. This chain uses TRBV7-9 with TRBJ1-4; a weak D match, TRBD1 (6 bases). Trimming cost V 4 bases and J 5 bases, with 8 bases left between them. Germline V gene data show CDR1 as SEHNR and CDR2 as FQNEAQ (reference sequence). The CDR3 is made up of 13 amino acids. The CDR3: CASSSQGNEKLFF. Partial CDR3 DNA: TGTGCCAGCAGCTCACAGGGCAATGAAAAA.

In its sample, this clone was seen many times. The covered CDR3 bases are TGTGCCAGCAGCCGTCGGACTGTCGAGGAA. Encoded protein: CASSRRTVEE. Given in full, the CDR3 is CASSRRTVEELFF. The chain couples TRBV11-2 to TRBJ1-4; D call uncertain. Read data end 3 residues before the CDR3 end; the end is taken from the germline J gene. CDR1 and CDR2 from the germline V gene are SGHAT and FQNNGV. This CDR3 has 13 amino acids. Variable domain in full (rest from reference TRBV11-2 and TRBJ1-4): EAGVAQSPRYKIIEKRQSVAFWCNPISGHATLYWYQQILGQGPKLLIQFQNNGVVDDSQLPKDRFSAERLKGVDSTLKIQPAKLEDSAVYLCASSRRTVEELFFGSGTQLSVL.

This clone has a count of ten or more. The DNA ends 3 residues before the CDR3 does, and the rest of the CDR3 is filled in from the germline J gene. The chain combines TRBV5-6 with TRBJ2-1; 9 bases map to TRBD2. Germline loops: CDR1 SGHDT, CDR2 YYEEEE. This CDR3 has 15 residues. The V and J ends lost 3 bases and 6 bases, in that order; junction bases with no gene match: 7. The CDR3 sequence is CASSSEREVSNEQFF. CDR3 bases read: TGTGCCAGCAGCTCTGAGCGGGAGGTGAGCAATGAG.

Details on this clone: The DNA ends 3 residues before the CDR3 does, and the rest of the CDR3 is filled in from the germline J gene. This sequence joins TRBV10-3 and TRBJ2-7; the D gene is possibly TRBD1 (5 bases). Germline CDR1 ENHRY, CDR2 SYGVKD. The CDR3 is 16 residues long. V lost 3 bases to trimming and J lost 2 bases, with 17 bases between them. The CDR3 is CAISDLTWGGTYEQYF. The CDR3 DNA, read in part, is TGTGCCATCAGTGACTTAACTTGGGGCGGCACCTACGAG.

This clone has more than one count but fewer than ten. The read gets to within 3 residues of the CDR3 end, and the germline J gene fills in the rest. The chain uses TRBV29-1 and TRBJ2-1, with TRBD2 matching over 9 bases. CDR3 length equals 14 residues. The V gene end was trimmed by 7 bases and the J gene end by 8 bases; junction bases not matched to a gene: 12. Germline V gene data show CDR1 as SQVTM and CDR2 as ANQGSEA. The covered CDR3 bases are TGCAGCGAGGGGGGGCGGGAGGGCCGTGATGAG. It yields the protein CSEGGREGRDE. From start to end, the CDR3 is CSEGGREGRDEQFF.